The T cell receptor beta chain described here comes from a study of T cells in localized non-small cell lung cancer. Study-wide results and caveats: Adjacent uninvolved lung tissue had the highest T cell clonality, exceeding tumor.

Clones were read by immunoSEQ multiplex PCR, and TCRdb kept only the in-frame ones, dropping some. This table holds around 78,000 clones, 88% found once. Points on this clone: Its antigen is not identified.

The V gene end was trimmed by 3 bases and the J gene end by 5 bases; junction bases not matched to a gene: 11. Per germline, CDR1 SGDLS and CDR2 YYNGEE. The CDR3 sequence is 16 residues long. The V and J genes are TRBV9 and TRBJ1-3, with 7 bases aligning to TRBD1. The sample was peripheral blood, taken before any cancer treatment. The receptor was isolated from a woman aged 40-69 years with stage I squamous cell lung carcinoma. CDR3 loop: CASSAHRGTNRNTIYF. The CDR3 DNA sequence: TGTGCCAGCAGCGCGCACAGGGGCACTAATCGAAACACCATATATTTT. Using reference TRBV9 and TRBJ1-3 for the parts outside the CDR3, the full variable domain is DSGVTQTPKHLITATGQRVTLRCSPRSGDLSVYWYQQSLDQGLQFLIQYYNGEERAKGNILERFSAQQFPDLHSELNLSSLELGDSALYFCASSAHRGTNRNTIYFGEGSWLTVV.